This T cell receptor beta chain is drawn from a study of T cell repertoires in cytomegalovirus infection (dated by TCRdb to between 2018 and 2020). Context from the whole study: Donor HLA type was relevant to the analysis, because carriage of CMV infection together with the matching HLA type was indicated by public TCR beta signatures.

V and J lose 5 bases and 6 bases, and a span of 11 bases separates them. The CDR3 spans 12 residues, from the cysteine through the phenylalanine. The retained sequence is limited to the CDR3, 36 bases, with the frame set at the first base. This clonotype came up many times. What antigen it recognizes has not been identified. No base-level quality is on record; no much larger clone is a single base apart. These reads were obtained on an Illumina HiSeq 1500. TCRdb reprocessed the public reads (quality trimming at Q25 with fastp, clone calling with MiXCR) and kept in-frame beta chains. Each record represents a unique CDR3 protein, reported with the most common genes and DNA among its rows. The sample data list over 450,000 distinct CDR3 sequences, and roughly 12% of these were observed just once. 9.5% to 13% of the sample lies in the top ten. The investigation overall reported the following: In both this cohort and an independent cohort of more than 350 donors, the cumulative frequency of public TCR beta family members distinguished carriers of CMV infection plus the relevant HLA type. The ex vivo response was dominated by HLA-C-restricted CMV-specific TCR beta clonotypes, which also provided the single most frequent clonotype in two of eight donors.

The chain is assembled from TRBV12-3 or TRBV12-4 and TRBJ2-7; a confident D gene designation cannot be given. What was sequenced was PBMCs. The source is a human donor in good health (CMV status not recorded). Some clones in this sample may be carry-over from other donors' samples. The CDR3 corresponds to CASSPTESEQYF. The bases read TGTGCCAGCAGTCCCACCGAGAGCGAGCAGTACTTC.